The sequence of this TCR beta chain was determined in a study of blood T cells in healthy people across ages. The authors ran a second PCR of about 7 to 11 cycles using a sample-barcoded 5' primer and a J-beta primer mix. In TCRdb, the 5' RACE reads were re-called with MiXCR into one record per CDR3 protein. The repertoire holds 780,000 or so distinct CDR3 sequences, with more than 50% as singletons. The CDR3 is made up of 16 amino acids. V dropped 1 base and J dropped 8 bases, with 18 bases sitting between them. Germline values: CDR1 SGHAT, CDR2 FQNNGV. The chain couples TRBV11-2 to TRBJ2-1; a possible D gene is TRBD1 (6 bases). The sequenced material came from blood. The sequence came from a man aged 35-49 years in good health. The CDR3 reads CASSLGGGRSAYEQFF. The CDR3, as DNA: TGTGCCAGCAGCTTAGGTGGGGGCCGGAGTGCTTATGAGCAGTTCTTC.